The 10 T cell receptor beta chains below come from one sample, sequenced in a study of vaccination effects on CD4 cells after COVID-19. Before sequencing, viral peptide pools were used by the ViraFEST assay to expand antigen-specific CD4+ T cells. Culture proceeded for 9 to 11 days, and CD4+ T cells were then isolated. It was between March and December 2020 that the person had a SARS-CoV-2 infection confirmed by PCR. Their antigens are not known. The data were produced by immunoSEQ multiplex PCR, yet TCRdb's version contains in-frame clones alone and is incomplete. This table holds some 22,000 clones, approximately 76% found once. The sample in question was CD4+ T cells from PBMCs cultured with SARS-CoV-2 spike peptides, obtained before COVID-19 vaccination. These receptors were taken from a human donor who had a prior SARS-CoV-2 infection.

This rearrangement joins TRBV2 to TRBJ1-4, with D tentatively TRBD1 (5 bases). The CDR3 has 14 amino acids. CDR1 SNHLY and CDR2 FYNNEI come from the germline V gene. The germline V and J ends were trimmed by 7 bases and 6 bases, with 15 bases remaining between them. CDR3 residues: CASKGSLGDEKLFF. The CDR3 coding sequence is TGTGCCAGCAAGGGGAGCCTCGGAGATGAAAAACTGTTTTTT.

The rearrangement links TRBV7-2 to TRBJ1-4; D perhaps matches TRBD1 (6 bases). The V end lost 1 base, the J end lost 4 bases, and 13 bases lay between the germline ends. Germline CDR1 SGHTA, CDR2 FQGNSA. The CDR3 runs to 16 residues. CDR3 sequence: CASSLVGGSLNEKLFF. Written as DNA, the CDR3 is TGTGCCAGCAGCTTAGTGGGGGGCAGTCTTAATGAAAAACTGTTTTTT.

The genes are TRBV27 and TRBJ2-3; 8 bases map to TRBD2. The V gene end was trimmed by 8 bases and the J gene end by 3 bases; junction bases not matched to a gene: 10. Germline V gene sequence: CDR1 MNHEY, CDR2 SMNVEV (reference sequence). This CDR3 spans 15 amino acids. Written as DNA, the CDR3 is TGTGCCAGCTCCCTCGGGAGGGGGGTAACAGATACGCAGTATTTT. This encodes CASSLGRGVTDTQYF.

The V and J genes are TRBV4-3 and TRBJ2-1; D gene ambiguous. V lost 0 bases and J lost 7, with 7 bases in between. This CDR3 spans 13 amino acids. The germline V gene encodes CDR1 LGHNA and CDR2 YSLEER. CDR3 residues: CASSQEITNEQFF. Written as DNA, the CDR3 is TGCGCCAGCAGCCAAGAAATAACGAATGAGCAGTTCTTC.

This chain uses TRBV5-1 with TRBJ1-1; 9 bases are shared with TRBD1. Germline loops: CDR1 SGHRS, CDR2 YFSETQ. The V segment lost 1 base and the J segment 5 bases; nucleotides outside the gene matches: 18. The CDR3 contains 19 residues. CDR3 amino acids: CASSLTQNRGLGMGTEAFF. As DNA, the CDR3 is TGCGCCAGCAGCTTGACCCAAAACAGGGGGCTAGGTATGGGGACTGAAGCTTTCTTT.

The genes are TRBV5-1 and TRBJ2-3, with a possible D match to TRBD1 (5 bases). The CDR3 consists of 15 residues. With 5 bases removed from V and 6 bases from J, the gap between germline ends came to 19 bases. CDR1 SGHRS and CDR2 YFSETQ come from the germline V gene. DNA of the CDR3: TGCGCCAGCAGACCGACAGTCCCTGGTCGGGATACGCAGTATTTT. Its protein is CASRPTVPGRDTQYF. Drawing the rest from reference TRBV5-1 and TRBJ2-3, the complete variable domain is KAGVTQTPRYLIKTRGQQVTLSCSPISGHRSVSWYQQTPGQGLQFLFEYFSETQRNKGNFPGRFSGRQFSNSRSEMNVSTLELGDSALYLCASRPTVPGRDTQYFGPGTRLTVL.

The chain carries TRBV19 and TRBJ2-5; D tentatively reads TRBD1 or TRBD2 (5 bases each). V was clipped by 7 bases and J by 5 bases, with 14 bases between them. Per the germline V gene, CDR1 is LNHDA and CDR2 is SQIVND (reference sequence). This CDR3 is built from 13 residues. The CDR3 DNA reads as TGTGCCAGTACTACGGGGCCCGCGGAGACCCAGTACTTC. This encodes CASTTGPAETQYF.

V usage is TRBV6-5 and J usage is TRBJ2-7; 8 nucleotides align to TRBD2. CDR3 length equals 15 residues. J gave up 3 bases and V 0 bases, and 4 bases lay outside the gene matches. Looked up from germline, CDR1 is MNHEY and CDR2 is SVGAGI. CDR3 nucleotides: TGTGCCAGCAGTTACTCTAGCGGGACCATCTACGAGCAGTACTTC. It translates to CASSYSSGTIYEQYF.

This clone was observed a few times. The chain has TRBV5-6 and TRBJ1-3, with D perhaps matching TRBD1 (5 bases). There are 15 residues in the CDR3. The germline CDR1 and CDR2 sequences are SGHDT and YYEEEE. V shed 2 bases and J shed 2 bases, with 11 bases lying between them. The DNA for the CDR3 is TGTGCCAGCAGCTTCGGGACCCGGACTGGAAACACCATATATTTT. Protein product: CASSFGTRTGNTIYF.

This clone was observed a single time. The V call is TRBV9, the J call TRBJ2-1, with TRBD2 identical over 9 bases. Germline V lookup: CDR1 SGDLS, CDR2 YYNGEE. CDR3 length: 16 amino acids. The V segment lost 4 bases and the J segment 0 bases; nucleotides outside the gene matches: 5. The CDR3 loop reads CASSTLAGASYNEQFF. The CDR3, as DNA: TGTGCCAGCAGCACCTTAGCGGGAGCCTCCTACAATGAGCAGTTCTTC.